The present T cell receptor (beta chain) was sequenced within a study of T-cell memory formation after mild COVID-19. Concerning this clonotype itself: Its antigen is unknown.

Notes on the study in general: Cross-reactive memory apparently joined, as some responding clones appeared in pre-infection memory.

CDR1 and CDR2 (germline): LGHNA, YNFKEQ. There are 19 residues in the CDR3. Between the trimmed V and J ends, which lost 0 bases and 0 bases, there was a span of 21 bases. TCRdb ran MiXCR on the 5' RACE reads and lists one entry per CDR3 protein. This sample carries under 650,000 distinct CDR3 sequences, over 15% of them seen once, and the ten largest clones take 12%. The source is an adult woman who had mild COVID-19 (a few samples of this study predate the infection). Cell type and time point are not known. This rearrangement joins TRBV4-2 to TRBJ2-7; TRBD1 might be the D (5 bases). Sequencing was performed on PBMCs or a T cell subset sorted from them (not recorded which). CDR3 bases: TGTGCCAGCAGCCAAGAACCGACAGCTACCTCTATATTCTCCTACGAGCAGTACTTC. Protein: CASSQEPTATSIFSYEQYF.